This T cell receptor beta chain was observed in a study of T cells in Graves' hyperthyroidism and ophthalmopathy. Whole-study findings and limits: Most thyroid clonotypes with frequency above 0.001 were detected in blood.

Of note for this clonotype: Antigen unknown.

Diagnoses used clinical symptoms, serum thyroxine and TRAb, thyroid ultrasound and orbital computed tomography. Each 10 ml fresh peripheral blood draw supplied the PBMCs. Amplified TCR beta CDR3 regions derived from RNA transcripts. Using the HTBI primer set, a first-round RT-PCR was run on the TCR CDR3. TCRdb re-derived calls from the multiplex PCR reads in MiXCR, one entry per CDR3 protein. In the table there are 300,000 to 350,000 distinct CDR3 sequences, approximately 18% of which are singletons. The CDR3 totals 13 residues. The ends lost 8 bases at V and 3 bases at J; junction bases unmatched: 3.

The clonotype originates from a woman aged 40 to 50 with Graves' ophthalmopathy. This rearrangement joins TRBV12-3 or TRBV12-4 to TRBJ2-7; 11 bases align to TRBD2. Sequencing input: blood. Here the CDR3 reads CASGTSGYYEQYF. In DNA form, the CDR3 reads TGTGCCAGCGGGACTAGCGGATACTACGAGCAGTACTTC.